Following are 2 T cell receptor beta chains from one sample sequenced in a study of human T cells and chemical hapten exposure. As to time point: patch test 3, about 24 weeks after DPC sensitization. Stated treatment: therapeutic diphenylcyclopropenone sensitization with weekly scalp DPC. TCRdb analysed the RACE reads with MiXCR anew, one entry per CDR3 protein. The data show more than 80,000 distinct CDR3 sequences, with 10% to 13% seen just once and roughly 3.7% held by the top ten. Sequenced material: whole blood, taken in connection with sensitization to the hapten diphenylcyclopropenone (DPC). These receptors were obtained from a woman aged 50 to 65 with alopecia areata. Some clones in this sample may be carry-over from other donors' samples.

The chain couples TRBV7-8 to TRBJ2-1, with 10 bases that match TRBD2. The CDR3 length is 16 residues. Germline CDR1 SGHVS, CDR2 FQNEAQ. The ends lost 5 bases at V and 2 bases at J; junction bases unmatched: 6. The CDR3, as DNA: TGTGCCAGCAGCAAATTAGCGGGAGGCACCTACAATGAGCAGTTCTTC. It is translated as CASSKLAGGTYNEQFF.

This chain links TRBV2 with TRBJ1-3; possibly TRBD1 for D (5 bases). Germline V gives CDR1 SNHLY, CDR2 FYNNEI. CDR3 length equals 14 residues. Between the trimmed V and J ends, which lost 10 bases and 0 bases, there was a span of 13 bases. The CDR3 bases are TGTGCCATCGGGACCTCAGTCTCTGGAAACACCATATATTTT. This sequence encodes CAIGTSVSGNTIYF.